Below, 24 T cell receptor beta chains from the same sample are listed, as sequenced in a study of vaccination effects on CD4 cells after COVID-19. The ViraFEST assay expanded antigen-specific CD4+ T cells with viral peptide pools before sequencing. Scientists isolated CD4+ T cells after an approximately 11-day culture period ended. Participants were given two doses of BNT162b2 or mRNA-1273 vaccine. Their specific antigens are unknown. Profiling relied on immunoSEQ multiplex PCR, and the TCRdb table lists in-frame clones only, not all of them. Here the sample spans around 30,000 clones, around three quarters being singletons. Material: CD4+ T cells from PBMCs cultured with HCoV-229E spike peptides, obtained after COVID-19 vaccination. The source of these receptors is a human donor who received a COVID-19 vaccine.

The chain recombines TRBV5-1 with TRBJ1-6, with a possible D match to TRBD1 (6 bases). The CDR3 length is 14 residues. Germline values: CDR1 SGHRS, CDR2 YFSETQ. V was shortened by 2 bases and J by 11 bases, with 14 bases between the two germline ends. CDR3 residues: CASSLQGDKAPLHF. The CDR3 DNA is TGCGCCAGCAGCTTACAGGGTGATAAGGCACCCCTCCACTTT.

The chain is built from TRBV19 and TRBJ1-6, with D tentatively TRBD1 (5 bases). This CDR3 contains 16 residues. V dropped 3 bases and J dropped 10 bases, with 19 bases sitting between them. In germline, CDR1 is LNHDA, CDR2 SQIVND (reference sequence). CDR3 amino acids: CASSISVAGSRSPLHF. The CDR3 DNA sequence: TGTGCCAGTAGTATTTCGGTGGCAGGGTCTCGGTCACCCCTCCACTTT.

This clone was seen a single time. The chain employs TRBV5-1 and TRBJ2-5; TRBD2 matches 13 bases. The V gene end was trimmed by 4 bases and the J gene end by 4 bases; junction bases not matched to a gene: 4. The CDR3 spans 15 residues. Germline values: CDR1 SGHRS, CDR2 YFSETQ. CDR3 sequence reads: CASSRTSGSSETQYF. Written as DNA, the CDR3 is TGCGCCAGCAGCCGGACTAGCGGGAGCTCAGAGACCCAGTACTTC. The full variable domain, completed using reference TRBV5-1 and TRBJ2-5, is KAGVTQTPRYLIKTRGQQVTLSCSPISGHRSVSWYQQTPGQGLQFLFEYFSETQRNKGNFPGRFSGRQFSNSRSEMNVSTLELGDSALYLCASSRTSGSSETQYFGPGTRLLVL.

For the CDR3, the DNA is TGTGCCAGCAGTGAAGCGCAAGCGACGGAGTACTTC. Amino acids: CASSEAQATEYF. The V gene is TRBV2, the J gene TRBJ2-7; D unresolved. Germline V gene sequence: CDR1 SNHLY, CDR2 FYNNEI. The ends were cut back, 0 bases at V and 11 bases at J, with 11 bases in the middle. The CDR3 covers 12 residues.

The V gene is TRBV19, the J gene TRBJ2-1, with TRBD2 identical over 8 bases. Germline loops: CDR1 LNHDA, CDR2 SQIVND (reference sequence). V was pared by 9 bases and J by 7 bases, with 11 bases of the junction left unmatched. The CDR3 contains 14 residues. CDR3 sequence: CASRGGRMENEQFF. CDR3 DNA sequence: TGTGCCAGCCGGGGGGGGAGGATGGAAAATGAGCAGTTCTTC.

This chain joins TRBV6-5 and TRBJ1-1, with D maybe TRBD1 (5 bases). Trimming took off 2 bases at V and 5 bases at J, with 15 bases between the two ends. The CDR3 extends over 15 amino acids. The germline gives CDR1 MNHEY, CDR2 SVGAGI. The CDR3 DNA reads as TGTGCCAGCAGTTACATGCAGGGTCTCGGAACTGAAGCTTTCTTT. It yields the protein CASSYMQGLGTEAFF.

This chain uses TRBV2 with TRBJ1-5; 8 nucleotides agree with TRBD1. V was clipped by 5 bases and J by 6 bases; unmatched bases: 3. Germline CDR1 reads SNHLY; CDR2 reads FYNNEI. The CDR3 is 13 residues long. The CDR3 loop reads CASSFQGAQPQHF. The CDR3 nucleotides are TGTGCCAGCAGTTTTCAGGGGGCTCAGCCCCAGCATTTT.

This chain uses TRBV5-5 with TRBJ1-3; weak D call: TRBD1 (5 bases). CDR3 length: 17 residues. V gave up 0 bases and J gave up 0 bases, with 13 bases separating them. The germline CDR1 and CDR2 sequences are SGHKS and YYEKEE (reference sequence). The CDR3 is CASSLALGLSSGNTIYF. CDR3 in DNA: TGTGCCAGCAGCTTGGCCCTGGGACTGAGCTCTGGAAACACCATATATTTT.

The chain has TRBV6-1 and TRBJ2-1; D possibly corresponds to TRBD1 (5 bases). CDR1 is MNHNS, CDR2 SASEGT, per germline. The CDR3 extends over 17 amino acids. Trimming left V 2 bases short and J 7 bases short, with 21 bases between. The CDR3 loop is CASSEHGASPSRNEQFF. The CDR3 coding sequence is TGTGCCAGCAGTGAACATGGGGCCTCCCCATCTAGGAATGAGCAGTTCTTC.

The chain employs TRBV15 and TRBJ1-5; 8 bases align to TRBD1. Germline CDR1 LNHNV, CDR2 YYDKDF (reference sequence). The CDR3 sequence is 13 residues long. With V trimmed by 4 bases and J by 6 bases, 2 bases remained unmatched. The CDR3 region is CATSTDRGQPQHF. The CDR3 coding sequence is TGTGCCACCAGCACCGACAGGGGTCAGCCCCAGCATTTT.

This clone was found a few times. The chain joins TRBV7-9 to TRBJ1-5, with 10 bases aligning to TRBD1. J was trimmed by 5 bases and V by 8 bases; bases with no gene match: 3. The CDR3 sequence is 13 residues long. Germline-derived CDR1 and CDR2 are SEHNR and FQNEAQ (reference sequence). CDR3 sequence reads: CASVGQGDQPQHF. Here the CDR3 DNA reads TGTGCCAGCGTCGGACAGGGGGATCAGCCCCAGCATTTT.

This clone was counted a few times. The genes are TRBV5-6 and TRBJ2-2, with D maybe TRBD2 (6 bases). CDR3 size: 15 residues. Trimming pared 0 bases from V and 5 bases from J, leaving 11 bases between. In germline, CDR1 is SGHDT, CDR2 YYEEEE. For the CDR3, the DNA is TGTGCCAGCAGCTTGGTTGCCGGGGGAACCGGGGAGCTGTTTTTT. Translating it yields CASSLVAGGTGELFF.

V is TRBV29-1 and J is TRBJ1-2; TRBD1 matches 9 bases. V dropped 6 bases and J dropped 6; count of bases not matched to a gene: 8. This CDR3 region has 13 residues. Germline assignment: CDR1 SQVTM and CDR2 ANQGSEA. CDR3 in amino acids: CSVVRTGVHGYTF. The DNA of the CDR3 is TGCAGCGTGGTCCGGACAGGGGTGCATGGCTACACCTTC.

CDR3 protein: CASRRQRGFGETQYF. In nucleotides, the CDR3 is TGTGCCAGCAGAAGACAGCGGGGGTTCGGTGAGACCCAGTACTTC. This sequence joins TRBV6-5 and TRBJ2-5; TRBD2 matches 8 bases. The CDR3 extends over 15 amino acids. With V trimmed by 6 bases and J by 5 bases, 11 bases remained unmatched. Germline assignment: CDR1 MNHEY and CDR2 SVGAGI.

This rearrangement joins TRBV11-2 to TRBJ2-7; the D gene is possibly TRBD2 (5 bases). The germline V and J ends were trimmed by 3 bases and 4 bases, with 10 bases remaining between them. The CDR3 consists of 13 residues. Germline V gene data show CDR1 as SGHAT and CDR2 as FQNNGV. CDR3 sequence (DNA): TGTGCCAGCAGCTTGCGGGCGTGGTACGAGCAGTACTTC. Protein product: CASSLRAWYEQYF.

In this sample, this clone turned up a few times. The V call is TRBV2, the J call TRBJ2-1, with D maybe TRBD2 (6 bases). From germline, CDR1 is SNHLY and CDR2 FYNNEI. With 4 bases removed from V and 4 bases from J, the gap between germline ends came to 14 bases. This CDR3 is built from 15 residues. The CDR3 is CASSVIGGSYNEQFF. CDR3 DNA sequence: TGTGCCAGCAGTGTTATCGGGGGATCTTACAATGAGCAGTTCTTC. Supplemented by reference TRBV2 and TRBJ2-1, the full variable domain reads EPEVTQTPSHQVTQMGQEVILRCVPISNHLYFYWYRQILGQKVEFLVSFYNNEISEKSEIFDDQFSVERPDGSNFTLKIRSTKLEDSAMYFCASSVIGGSYNEQFFGPGTRLTVL.

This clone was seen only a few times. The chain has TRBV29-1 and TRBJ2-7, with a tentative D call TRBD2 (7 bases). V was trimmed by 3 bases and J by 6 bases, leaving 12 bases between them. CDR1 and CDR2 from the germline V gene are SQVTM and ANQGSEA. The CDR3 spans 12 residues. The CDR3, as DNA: TGCAGCGTTGACGGGGGGCAGGCCGAGCAGTACTTC. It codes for CSVDGGQAEQYF.

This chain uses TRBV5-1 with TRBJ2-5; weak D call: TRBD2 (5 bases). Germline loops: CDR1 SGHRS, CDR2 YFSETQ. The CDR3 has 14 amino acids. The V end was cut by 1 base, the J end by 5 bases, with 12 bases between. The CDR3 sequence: CASSLSVDSETQYF. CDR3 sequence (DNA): TGCGCCAGCAGCTTGTCGGTGGACTCGGAGACCCAGTACTTC.

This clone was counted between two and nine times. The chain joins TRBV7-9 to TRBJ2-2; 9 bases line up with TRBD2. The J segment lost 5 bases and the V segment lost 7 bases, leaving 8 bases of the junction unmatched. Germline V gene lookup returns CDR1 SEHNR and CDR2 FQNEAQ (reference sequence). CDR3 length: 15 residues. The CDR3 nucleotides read TGTGCCAGCACACTGGCGGGGGGGCGAACCGGGGAGCTGTTTTTT. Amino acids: CASTLAGGRTGELFF.

This CDR3 reads CASSLPGGSYNEQFF. In DNA form, the CDR3 reads TGTGCCAGCAGCCTCCCCGGGGGGTCCTACAATGAGCAGTTCTTC. The chain joins TRBV6-5 to TRBJ2-1, with 7 bases lining up with TRBD2. Trimming at V came to 6 bases and at J to 1 base, leaving 6 bases not matched to a gene. The germline gives CDR1 MNHEY, CDR2 SVGAGI. This CDR3 has 15 residues.

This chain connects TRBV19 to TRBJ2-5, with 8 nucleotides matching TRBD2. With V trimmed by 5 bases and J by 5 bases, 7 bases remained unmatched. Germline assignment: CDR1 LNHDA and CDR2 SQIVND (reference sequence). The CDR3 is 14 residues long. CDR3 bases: TGTGCCAGTAGTCTCCGGACTAGCTTGGAGACCCAGTACTTC. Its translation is CASSLRTSLETQYF.

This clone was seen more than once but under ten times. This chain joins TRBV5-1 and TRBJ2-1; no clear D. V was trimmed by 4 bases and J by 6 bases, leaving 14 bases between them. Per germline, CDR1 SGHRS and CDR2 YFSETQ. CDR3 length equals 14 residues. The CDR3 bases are TGCGCCAGCAGCCGTAACAGTGATACCAATGAGCAGTTCTTC. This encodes CASSRNSDTNEQFF.

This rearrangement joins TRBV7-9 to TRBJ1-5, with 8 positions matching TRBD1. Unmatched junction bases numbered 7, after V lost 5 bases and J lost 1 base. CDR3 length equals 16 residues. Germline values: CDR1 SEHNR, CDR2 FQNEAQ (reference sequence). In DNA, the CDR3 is TGTGCCAGCAGCAGAGGACAGGGTATGAGCAATCAGCCCCAGCATTTT. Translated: CASSRGQGMSNQPQHF.

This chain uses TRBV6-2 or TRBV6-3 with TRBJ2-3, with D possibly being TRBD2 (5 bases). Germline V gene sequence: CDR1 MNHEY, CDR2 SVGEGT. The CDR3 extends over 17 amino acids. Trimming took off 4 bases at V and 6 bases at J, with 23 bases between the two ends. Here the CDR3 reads CASSSYSGIDVSDTQYF. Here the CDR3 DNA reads TGTGCCAGCAGTTCTTACTCCGGGATCGACGTGTCGGATACGCAGTATTTT.